Presented here are 6 T cell receptor beta chains from one specimen sequenced in a study of T cells in Graves' hyperthyroidism and ophthalmopathy. What was amplified from RNA transcripts were TCR beta CDR3 regions. RT-PCR in the first round (using the HTBI primer set) targeted the TCR CDR3. TCRdb fed the multiplex PCR reads into MiXCR, producing one record per CDR3 protein. The sample lists roughly 500,000 distinct CDR3 sequences, around 42% seen once, with around 17% in the top ten. The sequencing input was peripheral blood or thyroid tissue (not recorded which). The receptor set was obtained from an adult woman with Graves' disease, either hyperthyroidism or ophthalmopathy (not recorded which).

The V call is TRBV7-8, the J call TRBJ1-5; 9 positions match TRBD1. The length of the CDR3 is 16 residues. V was pared by 4 bases and J by 6 bases, with 10 bases of the junction left unmatched. Germline CDR1 SGHVS, CDR2 FQNEAQ. CDR3 coding DNA: TGTGCCAGCAGCTCACGACAGGGGGTAGATCGTCAGCCCCAGCATTTT. This encodes CASSSRQGVDRQPQHF.

J is TRBJ1-5 and V is TRBV2, with TRBD1 identical over 7 bases. Germline CDR1 reads SNHLY; CDR2 reads FYNNEI. This CDR3 contains 14 residues. V lost 7 bases and J lost 3; bases outside the gene matches: 6. The CDR3 loop reads CASTTTGNNQPQHF. DNA of the CDR3: TGTGCCAGCACCACGACAGGGAACAATCAGCCCCAGCATTTT.

This chain uses TRBV2 with TRBJ1-2; TRBD1 might be the D (5 bases). The CDR3 is made up of 14 amino acids. Germline V gene lookup returns CDR1 SNHLY and CDR2 FYNNEI. Trimming pared 2 bases from V and 8 bases from J, leaving 15 bases between. The CDR3 nucleotides read TGTGCCAGCAGTGAACAGGGTAGGAGGTACGGCTACACCTTC. This encodes CASSEQGRRYGYTF.

This clonotype was detected many times. The V gene is TRBV29-1, the J gene TRBJ2-2, with D uncertain. CDR3 length: 16 residues. V lost 5 bases to trimming and J lost 2 bases, with 18 bases between them. CDR1 SQVTM and CDR2 ANQGSEA come from the germline V gene. CDR3 coding DNA: TGCAGCGTTCTTGCCGAGACAAGCTATAACACCGGGGAGCTGTTTTTT. Protein: CSVLAETSYNTGELFF.

The rearrangement uses TRBV20-1 and TRBJ1-2, with D perhaps matching TRBD1 (6 bases). This CDR3 comprises 15 residues. Trimming took 0 bases from V and 0 from J, leaving 11 bases between them. Germline V gives CDR1 DFQATT, CDR2 SNEGSKA (reference sequence). CDR3 coding DNA: TGCAGTGCTAGAGATCAGGGGACGACTAACTATGGCTACACCTTC. This codes for CSARDQGTTNYGYTF.

Many counts were recorded for this clonotype. The chain employs TRBV7-9 and TRBJ1-5; 8 bases match TRBD1. Per the germline V gene, CDR1 is SEHNR and CDR2 is FQNEAQ (reference sequence). This CDR3 has 15 amino acids. J gave up 5 bases and V 5 bases, and 8 bases lay outside the gene matches. The CDR3 DNA sequence: TGTGCCAGCAGCGACTCCCTGACAGGGGATCAGCCCCAGCATTTT. Translating gives CASSDSLTGDQPQHF.